Listed below are T cell receptor beta chains from one sample, sequenced in a study of T cell responses to AZD1222 COVID-19 vaccine. Sequencing used immunoSEQ multiplex PCR; TCRdb keeps in-frame clones, though not all of them. Among about 270,000 clones, around 93% were seen once, and the ten largest hold 0.5% to 0.7%. The sample was peripheral blood, taken 28 days after the second AZD1222 dose. These receptors were collected from an adult who received the AZD1222 COVID-19 vaccine. Each CDR3 is given with its conserved first and last residue. D genes are given only for firm matches. Not every row has a clone size; where given, it reads once, few, many or a size class.

clone size: -
V gene: TRBV28
D gene: TRBD1
J gene: TRBJ1-2
CDR3 protein: CASSWGQKNYGYTF
CDR3 DNA: TGTGCCAGCAGTTGGGGACAGAAAAACTATGGCTACACCTTC

clone size: -
V gene: TRBV19
D gene: -
J gene: TRBJ2-4
CDR3 protein: CASSSLRGNKNIQYF
CDR3 DNA: TGTGCCAGTAGTTCCCTAAGGGGAAACAAAAACATTCAGTACTTC

clone size: -
V gene: TRBV4-1
D gene: -
J gene: TRBJ2-3
CDR3 protein: CASSPRSSRRMDTQYF
CDR3 DNA: TGCGCCAGCAGCCCAAGGTCCAGCCGGAGGATGGATACGCAGTATTTT

clone size: -
V gene: TRBV9
D gene: -
J gene: TRBJ1-2
CDR3 protein: CASSVGGAGGYTF
CDR3 DNA: TGTGCCAGCAGCGTAGGAGGGGCGGGCGGCTACACCTTC

clone size: -
V gene: TRBV21-1
D gene: -
J gene: TRBJ1-1
CDR3 protein: CASLPLRVYGQVNTEAFF
CDR3 DNA: TGTGCCAGCCTACCTCTACGAGTTTATGGACAGGTGAACACTGAAGCTTTCTTT

clone size: -
V gene: TRBV5-1
D gene: TRBD2
J gene: TRBJ2-7
CDR3 protein: CASSGSVAGGGEQYF
CDR3 DNA: TGCGCCAGCAGCGGTTCCGTAGCGGGGGGAGGAGAGCAGTACTTC

clone size: once
V gene: TRBV14
D gene: -
J gene: TRBJ1-6
CDR3 protein: CASSVWGANSPLHF
CDR3 DNA: TGTGCCAGCAGCGTCTGGGGGGCAAATTCACCCCTCCACTTT

clone size: once
V gene: TRBV20-1
D gene: -
J gene: TRBJ2-7
CDR3 protein: CSASDSYEQYF
CDR3 DNA: TGCAGTGCTTCCGACTCGTACGAGCAGTACTTC

clone size: -
V gene: TRBV19
D gene: TRBD1
J gene: TRBJ2-7
CDR3 protein: CASRDRGEQYF
CDR3 DNA: TGTGCCAGTAGAGACAGGGGCGAGCAGTACTTC

clone size: -
V gene: TRBV2
D gene: -
J gene: TRBJ2-2
CDR3 protein: CASSAGAYTGELFF
CDR3 DNA: TGTGCCAGCAGTGCGGGGGCCTACACCGGGGAGCTGTTTTTT

clone size: -
V gene: TRBV5-1
D gene: -
J gene: TRBJ2-1
CDR3 protein: CASSLDYPLYNEQFF
CDR3 DNA: TGCGCCAGCAGCTTGGACTATCCCCTCTACAATGAGCAGTTCTTC

clone size: -
V gene: TRBV18
D gene: -
J gene: TRBJ1-2
CDR3 protein: CASSPQGYGYTF
CDR3 DNA: TGTGCCAGCTCACCACAAGGCTATGGCTACACCTTC

clone size: -
V gene: TRBV2
D gene: -
J gene: TRBJ1-1
CDR3 protein: CAISLERNTEAFF
CDR3 DNA: TGTGCCATCTCCCTTGAGAGGAACACTGAAGCTTTCTTT

clone size: -
V gene: TRBV7-3
D gene: -
J gene: TRBJ2-2
CDR3 protein: CASSLEWNTGELFF
CDR3 DNA: TGTGCCAGCAGCTTAGAATGGAACACCGGGGAGCTGTTTTTT

clone size: -
V gene: TRBV7-3
D gene: -
J gene: TRBJ2-3
CDR3 protein: CASSRRAHGTDTQYF
CDR3 DNA: TGTGCCAGCAGCCGTCGGGCCCATGGCACAGATACGCAGTATTTT

clone size: -
V gene: TRBV7-2
D gene: -
J gene: TRBJ1-4
CDR3 protein: CASSSQPATNEKLFF
CDR3 DNA: TGTGCCAGCAGCTCACAGCCTGCAACTAATGAAAAACTGTTTTTT

clone size: once
V gene: TRBV28
D gene: -
J gene: TRBJ1-4
CDR3 protein: CASSSPPTGSWEKLFF
CDR3 DNA: TGTGCCAGCAGTTCCCCCCCGACAGGATCTTGGGAAAAACTGTTTTTT

clone size: -
V gene: TRBV7-9
D gene: -
J gene: TRBJ2-7
CDR3 protein: CAVSLPYEQYF
CDR3 DNA: TGTGCCGTCAGCCTGCCCTACGAGCAGTACTTC

clone size: -
V gene: TRBV4-2
D gene: TRBD2
J gene: TRBJ2-3
CDR3 protein: CASSQERGGQDTQYF
CDR3 DNA: TGTGCCAGCAGCCAAGAGCGGGGGGGCCAAGATACGCAGTATTTT

clone size: once
V gene: TRBV27
D gene: -
J gene: TRBJ1-1
CDR3 protein: CASSLGLMNTEAFF
CDR3 DNA: TGTGCCAGCAGTCTAGGACTGATGAACACTGAAGCTTTCTTT

clone size: -
V gene: TRBV2
D gene: -
J gene: TRBJ2-7
CDR3 protein: CASTRSGYEQYF
CDR3 DNA: TGTGCCAGCACCCGTAGCGGCTACGAGCAGTACTTC

clone size: -
V gene: TRBV9
D gene: TRBD2
J gene: TRBJ2-2
CDR3 protein: CASSPPRREGLGELFF
CDR3 DNA: TGTGCCAGCAGCCCCCCCCGGCGGGAGGGCCTGGGGGAGCTGTTTTTT

clone size: -
V gene: TRBV21-1
D gene: -
J gene: TRBJ2-5
CDR3 protein: CASSKREETQYF
CDR3 DNA: TGTGCCAGCAGCAAAAGGGAGGAGACCCAGTACTTC

clone size: -
V gene: TRBV28
D gene: -
J gene: TRBJ1-2
CDR3 protein: CASSPPYYGYTF
CDR3 DNA: TGTGCCAGCAGTCCCCCCTACTATGGCTACACCTTC

clone size: -
V gene: TRBV24-1
D gene: TRBD1
J gene: TRBJ2-7
CDR3 protein: CATSDAGTGTNEQYF
CDR3 DNA: TGTGCCACCAGTGATGCCGGGACAGGGACTAACGAGCAGTACTTC

clone size: -
V gene: TRBV6-5
D gene: -
J gene: TRBJ1-5
CDR3 protein: CASCLPVPNQPQHF
CDR3 DNA: TGTGCCAGCTGTCTACCGGTACCAAATCAGCCCCAGCATTTT

clone size: -
V gene: TRBV19
D gene: -
J gene: TRBJ2-5
CDR3 protein: CASSMLSGRGQETQYF
CDR3 DNA: TGTGCCAGTAGTATGCTCAGTGGCCGGGGCCAAGAGACCCAGTACTTC

clone size: few
V gene: TRBV7-2
D gene: TRBD1
J gene: TRBJ1-4
CDR3 protein: CASSSGTGRNEKLFF
CDR3 DNA: TGTGCCAGCAGCTCAGGGACAGGACGGAATGAAAAACTGTTTTTT

clone size: -
V gene: TRBV11-3
D gene: -
J gene: TRBJ2-1
CDR3 protein: CASSRTPTNEQFF
CDR3 DNA: TGTGCCAGCAGTCGAACCCCTACCAATGAGCAGTTCTTC

clone size: -
V gene: TRBV6-1
D gene: -
J gene: TRBJ2-7
CDR3 protein: CASSEFYEQYF
CDR3 DNA: TGTGCCAGCAGTGAATTCTACGAGCAGTACTTC

clone size: -
V gene: TRBV10-3
D gene: TRBD2
J gene: TRBJ2-1
CDR3 protein: CATSSGGRTNEQFF
CDR3 DNA: TGTGCCACATCTAGCGGGGGCCGTACCAATGAGCAGTTCTTC

clone size: -
V gene: TRBV28
D gene: -
J gene: TRBJ1-6
CDR3 protein: CASSDSGFPSPLHF
CDR3 DNA: TGTGCCAGCAGTGATTCGGGGTTCCCATCACCCCTCCACTTT

clone size: once
V gene: TRBV20-1
D gene: -
J gene: TRBJ1-4
CDR3 protein: CSASVQINEKLFF
CDR3 DNA: TGCAGTGCTAGTGTGCAAATTAATGAAAAACTGTTTTTT

clone size: once
V gene: TRBV3-1/TRBV3-2
D gene: -
J gene: TRBJ1-4
CDR3 protein: CASSTTSHEKLFF
CDR3 DNA: TGTGCCAGCAGTACGACCTCTCATGAAAAACTGTTTTTT

clone size: -
V gene: TRBV19
D gene: TRBD2
J gene: TRBJ2-3
CDR3 protein: CASSNAGEQDTQYF
CDR3 DNA: TGTGCCAGTAGCAATGCGGGGGAACAAGATACGCAGTATTTT

clone size: -
V gene: TRBV10-2
D gene: -
J gene: TRBJ1-1
CDR3 protein: CASSESRGTEAFF
CDR3 DNA: TGCGCCAGCAGTGAGTCGAGGGGAACTGAAGCTTTCTTT

clone size: -
V gene: TRBV5-4
D gene: -
J gene: TRBJ2-1
CDR3 protein: CASSPNTLTTYNEQFF
CDR3 DNA: TGTGCCAGCAGCCCTAACACCCTAACAACCTACAATGAGCAGTTCTTC

clone size: -
V gene: TRBV28
D gene: -
J gene: TRBJ2-7
CDR3 protein: CASSFYRDEQYF
CDR3 DNA: TGTGCCAGCAGTTTTTACCGGGACGAGCAGTACTTC

clone size: -
V gene: TRBV28
D gene: -
J gene: TRBJ1-4
CDR3 protein: CASFRAFNEKLFF
CDR3 DNA: TGTGCCAGTTTCCGGGCCTTTAATGAAAAACTGTTTTTT

clone size: -
V gene: TRBV15
D gene: TRBD2
J gene: TRBJ2-3
CDR3 protein: CATSTGREPDTQYF
CDR3 DNA: TGTGCCACCAGCACAGGGCGGGAGCCAGATACGCAGTATTTT

clone size: -
V gene: TRBV18
D gene: -
J gene: TRBJ2-5
CDR3 protein: CASSPMAGETQYF
CDR3 DNA: TGTGCCAGCTCACCGATGGCCGGGGAGACCCAGTACTTC

clone size: -
V gene: TRBV11-2
D gene: -
J gene: TRBJ1-2
CDR3 protein: CASSLGVDYGYTF
CDR3 DNA: TGTGCCAGCAGCTTAGGAGTGGACTATGGCTACACCTTC

clone size: -
V gene: TRBV9
D gene: -
J gene: TRBJ2-7
CDR3 protein: CASSAGLYEQYF
CDR3 DNA: TGTGCCAGCAGCGCCGGCCTCTACGAGCAGTACTTC

clone size: -
V gene: TRBV29-1
D gene: TRBD2
J gene: TRBJ2-1
CDR3 protein: CSGGGTSGYNEQFF
CDR3 DNA: TGCAGCGGCGGGGGGACTAGCGGCTACAATGAGCAGTTCTTC

clone size: -
V gene: TRBV6-5
D gene: TRBD1
J gene: TRBJ2-5
CDR3 protein: CASSRTGIETQYF
CDR3 DNA: TGTGCCAGCAGTAGGACAGGGATCGAGACCCAGTACTTC

clone size: -
V gene: TRBV15
D gene: -
J gene: TRBJ2-5
CDR3 protein: CATSRIGQARGAQYF
CDR3 DNA: TGTGCCACCAGCAGGATAGGACAGGCGCGGGGGGCCCAGTACTTC

clone size: -
V gene: TRBV25-1
D gene: -
J gene: TRBJ2-1
CDR3 protein: CASSPDYSYNEQFF
CDR3 DNA: TGTGCCAGCTCACCGGACTACTCCTACAATGAGCAGTTCTTC

clone size: -
V gene: TRBV4-2
D gene: -
J gene: TRBJ1-3
CDR3 protein: CASRTASGNTIYF
CDR3 DNA: TGTGCCAGTAGGACAGCTTCTGGAAACACCATATATTTT

clone size: -
V gene: TRBV28
D gene: -
J gene: TRBJ1-2
CDR3 protein: CASSRTRGYTF
CDR3 DNA: TGTGCCAGCAGTCGGACACGAGGCTACACCTTC

clone size: -
V gene: TRBV24-1
D gene: -
J gene: TRBJ2-2
CDR3 protein: CATRDRNTGELFF
CDR3 DNA: TGTGCCACCAGGGACCGAAACACCGGGGAGCTGTTTTTT

clone size: once
V gene: TRBV27
D gene: TRBD2
J gene: TRBJ2-7
CDR3 protein: CASSLGRGRTYEQYF
CDR3 DNA: TGTGCCAGCAGTTTAGGGCGGGGGAGGACCTACGAGCAGTACTTC

clone size: -
V gene: TRBV28
D gene: -
J gene: TRBJ1-5
CDR3 protein: CAIRGRNQPQHF
CDR3 DNA: TGTGCCATCAGGGGCAGAAATCAGCCCCAGCATTTT

clone size: -
V gene: TRBV28
D gene: -
J gene: TRBJ2-7
CDR3 protein: CASLRDHEQYF
CDR3 DNA: TGTGCCAGCCTCAGAGATCACGAGCAGTACTTC

clone size: -
V gene: TRBV4-1
D gene: TRBD1
J gene: TRBJ1-1
CDR3 protein: CASSQVGQTEAFF
CDR3 DNA: TGCGCCAGCAGCCAAGTGGGACAGACTGAAGCTTTCTTT

clone size: -
V gene: TRBV28
D gene: TRBD1
J gene: TRBJ1-3
CDR3 protein: CASNPGQGLSGNTIYF
CDR3 DNA: TGTGCCAGCAATCCGGGACAGGGCCTCTCTGGAAACACCATATATTTT

clone size: -
V gene: TRBV5-1
D gene: -
J gene: TRBJ2-1
CDR3 protein: CASSLAEPSYNEQFF
CDR3 DNA: TGCGCCAGCAGCTTAGCGGAGCCCTCCTACAATGAGCAGTTCTTC

clone size: -
V gene: TRBV10-3
D gene: -
J gene: TRBJ2-3
CDR3 protein: CAISEATPGLDTQYF
CDR3 DNA: TGTGCCATCAGCGAGGCGACACCTGGGTTGGATACGCAGTATTTT

clone size: -
V gene: TRBV2
D gene: -
J gene: TRBJ1-5
CDR3 protein: CASSLRPLSNQPQHF
CDR3 DNA: TGTGCCAGCAGCCTCCGGCCCCTAAGCAATCAGCCCCAGCATTTT

clone size: -
V gene: TRBV4-3
D gene: TRBD2
J gene: TRBJ2-2
CDR3 protein: CASSRAGVAGELFF
CDR3 DNA: TGCGCCAGCAGTCGGGCGGGAGTGGCCGGGGAGCTGTTTTTT

clone size: -
V gene: TRBV4-1
D gene: -
J gene: TRBJ2-1
CDR3 protein: CASSQGINEQFF
CDR3 DNA: TGCGCCAGCAGCCAAGGAATAAATGAGCAGTTCTTC